This T cell receptor beta chain was captured in a study of naive and memory T cell subsets. Of note for this clonotype: The antigen remains unidentified.

Study-wide points: A few larger clonotypes appeared in naive repertoires, especially CD8, possibly memory cells re-expressing CD45RA. In CD4 and CD8 cells, diversity dropped from naive through EMRA. RNA-based TCR counts may shift with T cell activation and differentiation.

Two oligonucleotides, mixed equimolar, formed the beta constant-region primer covering TRBC1 and TRBC2. Nested alpha and beta constant-region primers with the SP2 primer drove four PCR rounds on ligated cDNA. The cDNA 3' end received a ligated single-stranded oligonucleotide carrying the SP2 primer and a 12-nucleotide UMI. Each CDR3 protein gets one entry after TCRdb re-called the UMI-ligation and nested PCR reads with MiXCR. The data hold about 150,000 distinct CDR3 sequences, with approximately 22% observed a single time. Cells stained for CD3, CD4, CD8, CD45RA, CD27 and viability were sorted into four CD45RA/CD27 subsets. The receptor comes from a human donor in good health. The sequenced sample was naive CD4+ T cells from blood.

Written as DNA, the CDR3 is TGTGCCAGCAGTCCGGACGGGGCCTACGAGCAGTACTTC. Encoded protein: CASSPDGAYEQYF. The V call is TRBV27, the J call TRBJ2-7; a possible D gene is TRBD2 (5 bases). This CDR3 comprises 13 residues. V was cut by 5 bases and J by 2 bases, with 10 bases left in between. The germline gives CDR1 MNHEY, CDR2 SMNVEV (reference sequence).